Listed below are T cell receptor beta chains from one sample, sequenced in a study of shared clonotypes between healthy human individuals. Measured with immunoSEQ multiplex PCR; TCRdb has only the in-frame clones, and not every one. The table lists 170,000 or so clones, 65% to 80% of them singletons. Specimen: memory CD4+ T cells sorted from blood. Every receptor here comes from a man aged 30-40 years in good health. CDR3s include the opening cysteine and the closing phenylalanine or tryptophan. Fields, in order: D gene, clone size, J gene, V gene, CDR3 DNA, CDR3 protein. D genes are given only for firm matches. The size field is filled for only some rows; it gives once, few, many or a size class.

d_gene: TRBD1; abundance: NA; j_gene: TRBJ2-5; v_gene: TRBV6-1; CDR3nt: TGTGCCAGCATGAGGGGACAGGGGGTTGAGACCCAGTACTTC; CDR3aa: CASMRGQGVETQYF
d_gene: TRBD1; abundance: NA; j_gene: TRBJ2-7; v_gene: TRBV29-1; CDR3nt: TGCAGCTTCCGGACAGGGTACGAGCAGTACTTC; CDR3aa: CSFRTGYEQYF
d_gene: NA; abundance: NA; j_gene: TRBJ2-7; v_gene: TRBV5-1; CDR3nt: TGCGCCAGCAGCTTGGGGCTAGCGAAGGCAAACGACGAGCAGTACTTC; CDR3aa: CASSLGLAKANDEQYF
d_gene: NA; abundance: NA; j_gene: TRBJ2-1; v_gene: TRBV11-3; CDR3nt: TGTGCCAGCAGCTTGGGCAGCTACAATGAGCAGTTCTTC; CDR3aa: CASSLGSYNEQFF
d_gene: TRBD1; abundance: NA; j_gene: TRBJ2-3; v_gene: TRBV6-6; CDR3nt: TGTGCCAGCAGTTACTCTAGGGCTACAGGGGGAGATACGCAGTATTTT; CDR3aa: CASSYSRATGGDTQYF
d_gene: TRBD2; abundance: NA; j_gene: TRBJ2-1; v_gene: TRBV4-3; CDR3nt: TGCGCCAGCAGCCAAGAAGGATGGACTAGCGGGTACAATGAGCAGTTCTTC; CDR3aa: CASSQEGWTSGYNEQFF
d_gene: NA; abundance: NA; j_gene: TRBJ2-7; v_gene: TRBV6-6; CDR3nt: TGTGCCAGCGGGAACGGGATTTCCTACGAGCAGTACTTC; CDR3aa: CASGNGISYEQYF
d_gene: NA; abundance: NA; j_gene: TRBJ2-5; v_gene: TRBV10-3; CDR3nt: TGTGCCATCAGTGAGTCCGAAGAGACCCAGTACTTC; CDR3aa: CAISESEETQYF
d_gene: NA; abundance: few; j_gene: TRBJ1-2; v_gene: TRBV6-1; CDR3nt: TGTGCCAGCAGTGAGCGGGAGCACTATGGCTACACCTTC; CDR3aa: CASSEREHYGYTF
d_gene: NA; abundance: NA; j_gene: TRBJ2-7; v_gene: TRBV27; CDR3nt: TGTGCCAGCAGTCCGGTGGTAGCTTACGAGCAGTACTTC; CDR3aa: CASSPVVAYEQYF
d_gene: NA; abundance: many; j_gene: TRBJ2-1; v_gene: TRBV27; CDR3nt: TGTGCCAGCAGTTCAATTGGTTTTGGTGAGCAGTTCTTC; CDR3aa: CASSSIGFGEQFF
d_gene: TRBD2; abundance: few; j_gene: TRBJ2-1; v_gene: TRBV5-1; CDR3nt: TGCGCCAGCAGCTTGCACACGACTAGCGGGAGAGGCGAGCAGTTCTTC; CDR3aa: CASSLHTTSGRGEQFF
d_gene: NA; abundance: NA; j_gene: TRBJ2-7; v_gene: TRBV7-9; CDR3nt: TGTGCCAGCAGCTTAGCTGGGGTCAGGGGTCACGAGCAGTACTTC; CDR3aa: CASSLAGVRGHEQYF
d_gene: NA; abundance: NA; j_gene: TRBJ1-1; v_gene: TRBV19; CDR3nt: TGTGCCAGTATTTCGGGATTTGTAGCTGAAGCTTTCTTT; CDR3aa: CASISGFVAEAFF
d_gene: NA; abundance: NA; j_gene: TRBJ2-3; v_gene: TRBV11-3; CDR3nt: TGTGCCAGCAGCTTAGACAGGGGCACAGATACGCAGTATTTT; CDR3aa: CASSLDRGTDTQYF
d_gene: TRBD1; abundance: NA; j_gene: TRBJ1-1; v_gene: TRBV18; CDR3nt: TGTGCCAGCTCACCGACAGGGTTTGACACTGAAGCTTTCTTT; CDR3aa: CASSPTGFDTEAFF
d_gene: NA; abundance: NA; j_gene: TRBJ2-7; v_gene: TRBV6-1; CDR3nt: TGTGCCACTGGGGGCCGGGAACTGGGCTCCTACGAGCAGTACTTC; CDR3aa: CATGGRELGSYEQYF
d_gene: NA; abundance: once; j_gene: TRBJ1-1; v_gene: TRBV12-5; CDR3nt: TGTGCTAGTGGCGTCGGCCGAGAAGCTTTCTTT; CDR3aa: CASGVGREAFF
d_gene: TRBD2; abundance: NA; j_gene: TRBJ2-1; v_gene: TRBV11-2; CDR3nt: TGTGCCAGCAGAAACCCCCGGGCGGCGGGAGGGAACAATGAGCAGTTCTTC; CDR3aa: CASRNPRAAGGNNEQFF
d_gene: TRBD1; abundance: NA; j_gene: TRBJ2-6; v_gene: TRBV30; CDR3nt: TGTGCCTGGAGTTCGGGACAACACAGGGGAGCCAACGTCCTGACTTTC; CDR3aa: CAWSSGQHRGANVLTF
d_gene: TRBD1; abundance: few; j_gene: TRBJ1-1; v_gene: TRBV25-1; CDR3nt: TGTGCCAGCAGTGAAGTGTCAGGGGGAGGAACTGAAGCTTTCTTT; CDR3aa: CASSEVSGGGTEAFF
d_gene: NA; abundance: few; j_gene: TRBJ2-6; v_gene: TRBV27; CDR3nt: TGTGCCAGCAGTCCTTCCCGTGTGGCCAACGTCCTGACTTTC; CDR3aa: CASSPSRVANVLTF
d_gene: TRBD2; abundance: NA; j_gene: TRBJ2-7; v_gene: TRBV6-1; CDR3nt: TGTGCCAGCAAAGAGACGACTAGCTCCCTCTACGAGCAGTACTTC; CDR3aa: CASKETTSSLYEQYF
d_gene: NA; abundance: NA; j_gene: TRBJ1-1; v_gene: TRBV5-5; CDR3nt: TGTGCCAGCAGCTTGACAGGGACTCGGACTGAAGCTTTCTTT; CDR3aa: CASSLTGTRTEAFF
d_gene: NA; abundance: NA; j_gene: TRBJ1-4; v_gene: TRBV11-2; CDR3nt: TGTGCCAGCAGCCCCGGTGGTCCGAATGAAAAACTGTTTTTT; CDR3aa: CASSPGGPNEKLFF
d_gene: NA; abundance: NA; j_gene: TRBJ1-4; v_gene: TRBV27; CDR3nt: TGTGCCAGCAGTCCCTTGGGGGGAGGGACTAATGAAAAACTGTTTTTT; CDR3aa: CASSPLGGGTNEKLFF
d_gene: TRBD1; abundance: NA; j_gene: TRBJ1-1; v_gene: TRBV7-6; CDR3nt: TGTGCCAGCAGCTTAGGGTTAGCACAGGGGGCGAATGGTGGCACTGAAGCTTTCTTT; CDR3aa: CASSLGLAQGANGGTEAFF
d_gene: NA; abundance: few; j_gene: TRBJ2-5; v_gene: TRBV5-6; CDR3nt: TGTGCCAGCAGCTTGGCGGGGTCCCTAGCAAAGGAGGAGACCCAGTACTTC; CDR3aa: CASSLAGSLAKEETQYF
d_gene: NA; abundance: NA; j_gene: TRBJ2-5; v_gene: TRBV2; CDR3nt: TGTGCCAGCAGCTTCCAAGAGACCCAGTACTTC; CDR3aa: CASSFQETQYF
d_gene: NA; abundance: NA; j_gene: TRBJ2-7; v_gene: TRBV11-3; CDR3nt: TGTGCCAGCGCGGGTCAAGAATCCTCGTACGAGCAGTACTTC; CDR3aa: CASAGQESSYEQYF
d_gene: NA; abundance: once; j_gene: TRBJ1-2; v_gene: TRBV28; CDR3nt: TGTGCCTCTCAGCACAGGCAAGCTGGACGCTACACCTTC; CDR3aa: CASQHRQAGRYTF
d_gene: TRBD1; abundance: NA; j_gene: TRBJ1-5; v_gene: TRBV19; CDR3nt: TGTGCCAGTAGGCAGGGGGTCGGATCGCATCAGCCCCAGCATTTT; CDR3aa: CASRQGVGSHQPQHF
d_gene: NA; abundance: NA; j_gene: TRBJ2-7; v_gene: TRBV6-1; CDR3nt: TGTGCCAGCAGTGAGTACGGTTCCTATTACTACGAGCAGTACTTC; CDR3aa: CASSEYGSYYYEQYF
d_gene: NA; abundance: NA; j_gene: TRBJ2-3; v_gene: TRBV11-2; CDR3nt: TGTGCCAGCAGACGGACTAGCACAGATACGCAGTATTTT; CDR3aa: CASRRTSTDTQYF
d_gene: NA; abundance: few; j_gene: TRBJ2-5; v_gene: TRBV6-6; CDR3nt: TGCTCCGTAAGTGCGGGCGGAGAGACCCAGTACTTC; CDR3aa: CSVSAGGETQYF